This TCR beta chain was sequenced during a study of T cells in Graves' hyperthyroidism and ophthalmopathy. This CDR3 is 16 amino acids long. The germline V gene encodes CDR1 MNHNS and CDR2 SASEGT. V was pared by 6 bases and J by 2 bases, with 13 bases of the junction left unmatched. This clonotype was counted many times. The antigen remains unidentified. TCR beta CDR3 regions were amplified from RNA. The primer set for the first-round RT-PCR of the TCR CDR3 was HTBI. TCRdb itself ran the multiplex PCR reads through MiXCR, one entry per CDR3 protein. In the table there are under 40,000 distinct CDR3 sequences, roughly 52% of which are singletons. From roughly 9.2 ml of fresh peripheral blood, PBMCs were isolated. Overall study results and limits: Ophthalmopathy could be told apart from stable hyperthyroidism with a 13 V-J model.

The sequencing sample was made of blood. The TCR was taken from a man between 40 and 49 years old with Graves' ophthalmopathy. The chain recombines TRBV6-1 with TRBJ2-7, with TRBD1 matching over 7 bases. CDR3 DNA: TGTGCCAGCAGGAGGGACAGCTTTATCGGAGCCTACGAGCAGTACTTC. As protein: CASRRDSFIGAYEQYF.